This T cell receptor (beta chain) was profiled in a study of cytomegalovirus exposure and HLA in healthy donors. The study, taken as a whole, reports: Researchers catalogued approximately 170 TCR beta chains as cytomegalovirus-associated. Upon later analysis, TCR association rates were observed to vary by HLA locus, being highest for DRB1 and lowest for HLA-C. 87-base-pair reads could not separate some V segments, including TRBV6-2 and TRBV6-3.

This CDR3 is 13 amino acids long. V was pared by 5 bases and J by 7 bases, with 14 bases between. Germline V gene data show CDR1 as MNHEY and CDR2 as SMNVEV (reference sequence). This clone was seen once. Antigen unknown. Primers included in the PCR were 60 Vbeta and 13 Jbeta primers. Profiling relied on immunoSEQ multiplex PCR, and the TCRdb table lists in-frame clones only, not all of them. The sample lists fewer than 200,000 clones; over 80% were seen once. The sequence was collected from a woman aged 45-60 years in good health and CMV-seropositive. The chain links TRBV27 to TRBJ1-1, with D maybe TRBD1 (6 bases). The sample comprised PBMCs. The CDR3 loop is CASSPPGAGEAFF. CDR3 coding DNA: TGTGCCAGCAGTCCCCCAGGGGCCGGTGAAGCTTTCTTT.